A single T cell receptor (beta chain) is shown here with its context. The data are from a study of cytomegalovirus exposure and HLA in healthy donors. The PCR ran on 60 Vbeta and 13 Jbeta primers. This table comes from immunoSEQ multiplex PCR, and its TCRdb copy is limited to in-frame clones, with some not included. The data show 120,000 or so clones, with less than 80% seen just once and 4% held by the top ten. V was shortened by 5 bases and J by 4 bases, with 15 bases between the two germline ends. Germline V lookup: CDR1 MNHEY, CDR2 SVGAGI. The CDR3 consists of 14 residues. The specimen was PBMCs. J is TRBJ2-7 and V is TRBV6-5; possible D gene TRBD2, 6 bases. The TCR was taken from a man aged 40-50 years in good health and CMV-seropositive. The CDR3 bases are TGTGCCAGCAGTCCCTCCCGGGAGAGGTACGAGCAGTACTTC. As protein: CASSPSRERYEQYF.